Each of the 29 T cell receptor beta chains below was sequenced from the same sample in a study of T cell repertoires in cytomegalovirus infection. MiXCR, run by TCRdb on the reads, gives a single entry per CDR3 protein. The sample records around 320,000 distinct CDR3 sequences, over 7.5% being singletons. Sequencing was carried out using PBMCs. Every receptor here comes from a human donor in good health (CMV status not recorded). Some clones in this sample may be carry-over from other donors' samples.

Points on this clonotype: Being one base from a much bigger clone, this may be a read error. V gene TRBV11-1 combines with J gene TRBJ2-1; 8 bases agree with TRBD1. Germline CDR1 is SGHAT and CDR2 is FQDESV (reference sequence). There are 15 residues in the CDR3. CDR3 coding DNA: TGTACCAGCAGCTGGGACAGGAGCTCCTACAATGAGCAGTTCTTC. This sequence encodes CTSSWDRSSYNEQFF.

In this sample, this clonotype turned up a few times. The J gene is TRBJ2-1, the V gene TRBV7-3; 8 nucleotides agree with TRBD2. CDR1 and CDR2 (germline): SGHTA, FQGTGA. This CDR3 contains 14 residues. The trim removed 5 bases at V and 7 bases at J, leaving 7 bases unmatched. The CDR3 DNA is TGTGCCAGCAGCCCAAGCGGGAGCTTTAATGAGCAGTTCTTC. As protein: CASSPSGSFNEQFF.

This clonotype was picked up many times. The chain uses TRBV28 and TRBJ2-2; 8 bases match TRBD1. CDR3 length equals 14 residues. Per germline, CDR1 MDHEN and CDR2 SYDVKM. J gave up 5 bases and V 6 bases, and 5 bases lay outside the gene matches. CDR3 sequence (DNA): TGTGCCAGCAGGAAAACAGGGGGTACCGGGGAGCTGTTTTTT. Residues: CASRKTGGTGELFF.

This clonotype has only a few counts. V usage is TRBV20-1 and J usage is TRBJ1-5; tentatively, D is TRBD1 (6 bases). This CDR3 comprises 16 residues. CDR1 and CDR2 from the germline V gene are DFQATT and SNEGSKA (reference sequence). V was shortened by 5 bases and J by 2 bases, with 19 bases between the two germline ends. CDR3 loop: CSAPGGGVRGNQPQHF. CDR3 coding DNA: TGCAGTGCTCCGGGAGGGGGGGTGAGGGGCAATCAGCCCCAGCATTTT.

This clonotype has at least ten counts. The chain employs TRBV7-2 and TRBJ2-5; D remains ambiguous. This CDR3 contains 15 residues. The V and J ends lost 5 bases and 7 bases respectively, with 20 bases between them. CDR1 SGHTA and CDR2 FQGNSA come from the germline V gene. Here the CDR3 DNA reads TGTGCCAGCAGCCCCCAAGGCGTACTGTTCGGGACCCAGTACTTC. This encodes CASSPQGVLFGTQYF.

This clonotype was observed a handful of times. DNA of the CDR3: TGTGCCACCAGCAGGGATGCGGGACAGCCTGGCACCTTC. Residues: CATSRDAGQPGTF. V is TRBV15 and J is TRBJ1-2; TRBD1 matches 7 bases. This CDR3 contains 13 residues. The germline V gene has CDR1 LNHNV and CDR2 YYDKDF (reference sequence). J lost 13 bases, V lost 3 bases, and 11 bases had no gene match.

The chain recombines TRBV7-9 with TRBJ1-5; D ambiguous. The CDR3 has 17 residues. In germline, CDR1 is SEHNR, CDR2 FQNEAQ (reference sequence). Trimming stripped 2 bases from V and 2 bases from J, with 16 bases between. The CDR3: CASSLKRPLSGNQPQHF. CDR3 DNA: TGTGCCAGCAGCTTAAAGAGGCCCCTCTCGGGCAATCAGCCCCAGCATTTT. The full variable domain, with the rest looked up from reference TRBV7-9 and TRBJ1-5, is DTGVSQNPRHKITKRGQNVTFRCDPISEHNRLYWYRQTLGQGPEFLTYFQNEAQLEKSRLLSDRFSAERPKGSFSTLEIQRTEQGDSAMYLCASSLKRPLSGNQPQHFGDGTRLSIL.

This clonotype was seen more than once but under ten times. The chain is built from TRBV6-5 and TRBJ2-7; D gene unclear. CDR1 is MNHEY, CDR2 SVGAGI, per germline. The CDR3 runs to 11 residues. V was clipped by 8 bases and J by 3 bases, with 8 bases between them. DNA for the CDR3: TGTGCCAGCTGTCGAGGCTACGAGCAGTACTTC. Amino acids: CASCRGYEQYF.

At least ten counts were recorded for this clonotype. The chain uses TRBV7-2 and TRBJ1-1; a weak D match, TRBD1 (5 bases). V shed 1 base and J shed 2 bases, with 11 bases lying between them. The CDR3 is made up of 15 amino acids. The V gene's germline CDR1 is SGHTA and CDR2 FQGNSA. In DNA form, the CDR3 reads TGTGCCAGCAGCTTAGTTGGGACCGCAAACACTGAAGCTTTCTTT. It is translated as CASSLVGTANTEAFF.

This chain connects TRBV2 to TRBJ2-1, with D maybe TRBD2 (5 bases). Germline assignment: CDR1 SNHLY and CDR2 FYNNEI. CDR3 length equals 15 residues. V gave up 6 bases and J gave up 4 bases, with 16 bases separating them. The CDR3 DNA sequence: TGTGCCAGCAGGGAGGAGGCAGGCGTATACAATGAGCAGTTCTTC. This codes for CASREEAGVYNEQFF.

The chain couples TRBV10-3 to TRBJ2-1; 8 nucleotides line up with TRBD2. CDR3 size: 16 residues. CDR1 is ENHRY and CDR2 is SYGVKD in the germline V gene. Trimming at V came to 4 bases and at J to 6 bases, leaving 11 bases not matched to a gene. CDR3 loop: CAISVRSGGRTNEQFF. The DNA for the CDR3 is TGTGCCATCAGTGTGCGGTCGGGCGGGAGGACCAATGAGCAGTTCTTC.

This clonotype was seen ten or more times. The CDR3: CASSLIGGVNTQYF. The CDR3 nucleotides are TGTGCCAGCAGCTTAATCGGAGGAGTTAATACGCAGTATTTT. The rearrangement joins TRBV7-2 to TRBJ2-3; possibly TRBD2 for D (5 bases). The CDR3 contains 14 residues. The germline V gene encodes CDR1 SGHTA and CDR2 FQGNSA. The germline V and J ends were trimmed by 2 bases and 7 bases, with 13 bases remaining between them.

The table lists this clonotype with a few counts. The chain joins TRBV12-3 or TRBV12-4 to TRBJ1-4; possible D gene TRBD1, 6 bases. V lost 6 bases, J lost 8 bases, and 40 bases lay in between. There are 22 residues in the CDR3. CDR3 residues: CASSTRAGQNFPLLGWGEKLFF. In DNA form, the CDR3 reads TGTGCCAGCAGCACCCGCGCAGGACAGAACTTTCCCCTGCTCGGGTGGGGCGAAAAACTGTTTTTT.

This clonotype occurred a few times. The chain recombines TRBV4-3 with TRBJ1-2; TRBD1 is a possible D gene (5 bases). Trimming removed 1 base from V and 0 bases from J, with 9 bases in between. CDR3 length: 15 residues. CDR1 LGHNA and CDR2 YSLEER come from the germline V gene. The CDR3 nucleotides are TGCGCCAGCAGCCAAGGACAGAACCCTAACTATGGCTACACCTTC. The encoded protein is CASSQGQNPNYGYTF.

This clonotype has ten or more counts. J is TRBJ2-3 and V is TRBV4-2; D unresolved. The length of the CDR3 is 14 residues. Germline V gene sequence: CDR1 LGHNA, CDR2 YNFKEQ. The germline V and J ends were trimmed by 2 bases and 1 base, with 7 bases remaining between them. The CDR3 sequence: CASSQRTGTDTQYF. DNA of the CDR3: TGTGCCAGCAGCCAAAGAACGGGCACAGATACGCAGTATTTT.

The chain is built from TRBV7-4 and TRBJ1-2; D is ambiguous. Germline-derived CDR1 and CDR2 are SGHVT and SQSDAQ. The CDR3 extends over 14 amino acids. With 1 base removed from V and 2 bases from J, the gap between germline ends came to 8 bases. The CDR3 loop is CASSLVQLNYGYTF. The CDR3, as DNA: TGTGCCAGCAGCTTAGTACAGTTGAACTATGGCTACACCTTC. The variable domain in full, with the rest retrieved from reference TRBV7-4 and TRBJ1-2, is GAGVSQSPRYKVAKRGRDVALRCDSISGHVTLYWYRQTLGQGSEVLTYSQSDAQRDKSGRPSGRFSAERPERSVSTLKIQRTEQGDSAVYLCASSLVQLNYGYTFGSGTRLTVV.

This clonotype was seen repeatedly, ten times or more. This chain links TRBV28 with TRBJ2-5; perhaps TRBD1 as D (6 bases). V lost 10 bases to trimming and J lost 6 bases, with 15 bases between them. CDR3 size: 12 residues. The germline gives CDR1 MDHEN, CDR2 SYDVKM. The CDR3 sequence is CATRTARQTQYF. CDR3 in DNA: TGTGCCACTCGGACAGCCCGCCAGACCCAGTACTTC. The full variable domain, its missing parts supplied by reference TRBV28 and TRBJ2-5, is DVKVTQSSRYLVKRTGEKVFLECVQDMDHENMFWYRQDPGLGLRLIYFSYDVKMKEKGDIPEGYSVSREKKERFSLILESASTNQTSMYLCATRTARQTQYFGPGTRLLVL.

The chain uses TRBV12-3 or TRBV12-4 and TRBJ2-2; perhaps TRBD1 as D (6 bases). Trimming took off 6 bases at V and 0 bases at J, with 8 bases between the two ends. The CDR3 spans 14 residues. CDR3 nucleotide sequence: TGTGCCAGCAGGGACAGCTCGAACACCGGGGAGCTGTTTTTT. As protein: CASRDSSNTGELFF.

This clonotype came up many times. This rearrangement joins TRBV7-6 to TRBJ2-5, with D hard to call. With 5 bases removed from V and 5 bases from J, the gap between germline ends came to 18 bases. CDR3 size: 15 residues. In germline, CDR1 is SGHVS, CDR2 FNYEAQ. CDR3 bases: TGTGCCAGCAGCAATCGTATTGTCCTTAGCGAGACCCAGTACTTC. As protein: CASSNRIVLSETQYF.

This clonotype has a count of ten or more. The rearrangement joins TRBV4-1 to TRBJ2-5; D ambiguous. V shed 0 bases and J shed 4 bases, with 15 bases lying between them. The CDR3 spans 16 residues. Germline lookup yields CDR1 MGHRA and CDR2 YSYEKL. The CDR3 sequence is CASSQEPSKPAETQYF. CDR3 bases: TGCGCCAGCAGCCAAGAACCCTCCAAACCGGCAGAGACCCAGTACTTC.

This clonotype was observed a few times. The chain recombines TRBV7-3 with TRBJ1-5, with D unclear. CDR1 SGHTA and CDR2 FQGTGA come from the germline V gene. Trimming cost V 2 bases and J 6 bases, with 8 bases left between them. CDR3 length equals 13 residues. The chain's CDR3 is CASSLEPSQPQHF. The CDR3 region has the DNA TGTGCCAGCAGCTTAGAGCCAAGTCAGCCCCAGCATTTT.

This clonotype was observed a few times. This sequence joins TRBV7-8 and TRBJ2-4, with TRBD2 as a possible D gene (7 bases). The CDR3 contains 13 residues. The V gene's germline CDR1 is SGHVS and CDR2 FQNEAQ. The V end was cut by 5 bases, the J end by 7 bases, with 12 bases between. CDR3: CASSTGRANIQYF. CDR3 DNA: TGTGCCAGCAGCACAGGGAGGGCCAACATTCAGTACTTC.

At least ten counts were recorded for this clonotype. The chain is built from TRBV10-3 and TRBJ2-5; D could derive from TRBD1 or TRBD2 (6 bases each). The V end lost 0 bases, the J end lost 1 base, and 12 bases lay between the germline ends. This CDR3 spans 16 amino acids. Germline CDR1 and CDR2: ENHRY and SYGVKD. CDR3 nucleotides: TGTGCCATCAGTGAGTCTGCGGGACAACTCCAAGAGACCCAGTACTTC. This codes for CAISESAGQLQETQYF.

The chain uses TRBV7-8 and TRBJ1-6; no clear D. CDR1 is SGHVS, CDR2 FQNEAQ, per germline. This CDR3 is 13 amino acids long. With 4 bases removed from V and 7 bases from J, the gap between germline ends came to 8 bases. The CDR3 region is CASSSTLNSPLHF. CDR3 coding DNA: TGTGCCAGCAGCTCAACCTTAAATTCACCCCTCCACTTT.

This chain links TRBV11-3 with TRBJ2-7; D might be TRBD1 or TRBD2, each matching 5 bases. The CDR3 is 17 residues long. V lost 5 bases, J lost 0 bases, and 20 bases lay in between. Germline assignment: CDR1 SGHNT and CDR2 YENEEA. Here the CDR3 reads CASSPRSGLLSSYEQYF. The CDR3 DNA sequence: TGTGCCAGCAGCCCCCGGTCGGGGCTCTTAAGCTCCTACGAGCAGTACTTC.

This clonotype was found a few times. The chain uses TRBV7-2 and TRBJ1-6, with D maybe TRBD1 (5 bases). CDR3 length: 16 residues. CDR1 and CDR2 from the germline V gene are SGHTA and FQGNSA. Trimming shortened V by 5 bases and J by 8 bases, and 19 bases separated the two germline ends. In DNA, the CDR3 is TGTGCCAGCAGCGACATAGGGACCCGGGGGGATTCACCCCTCCACTTT. Translating gives CASSDIGTRGDSPLHF.

The chain has TRBV12-3 or TRBV12-4 and TRBJ2-4; tentative D call: TRBD1 (6 bases). This CDR3 comprises 16 residues. V was clipped by 3 bases and J by 0 bases, with 12 bases between them. This CDR3 is CASSLGTQLAKNIQYF. The CDR3 region has the DNA TGTGCCAGCAGTTTGGGGACACAACTAGCCAAAAACATTCAGTACTTC.

This clonotype came up a few times. The chain joins TRBV6-2 or TRBV6-3 to TRBJ2-7; D is perhaps TRBD2 (6 bases). Between the trimmed V and J ends, which lost 2 bases and 5 bases, there was a span of 13 bases. Germline CDR1 reads MNHEY; CDR2 reads SVGEGT. CDR3 length equals 14 residues. The CDR3 region has the DNA TGTGCCAGCAGTTACGGAAGGGGACTGGACGAGCAGTACTTC. It yields the protein CASSYGRGLDEQYF.

This clonotype was seen repeatedly, ten times or more. This chain connects TRBV7-9 to TRBJ2-7; no clear D gene. There are 16 residues in the CDR3. CDR1 and CDR2 from the germline V gene are SEHNR and FQNEAQ (reference sequence). Trimming removed 6 bases from V and 2 bases from J, with 20 bases in between. CDR3 loop: CASRPVERASPYEQYF. The CDR3, as DNA: TGTGCCAGCAGACCAGTTGAAAGAGCTTCCCCCTACGAGCAGTACTTC.